These T cell receptor beta chains were read from a single sample in a study of cytomegalovirus exposure and HLA in healthy donors. Assay used: immunoSEQ multiplex PCR; TCRdb lists only in-frame clones, some missing. The sample includes around 75,000 clones. Sequenced sample: PBMCs. The source is a man aged 40-49 years in good health and CMV-seronegative. The CDR3 runs from the conserved cysteine through the conserved F or W. D genes are given only for firm matches.

j_call: TRBJ1-2
d_call: .
v_call: TRBV6-1
cdr3_aa: CASSGPGYGYTF
cdr3_nt: TGTGCCAGCAGTGGTCCGGGGTATGGCTACACCTTC

j_call: TRBJ2-1
d_call: .
v_call: TRBV11-2
cdr3_aa: CASSFTGYNEQFF
cdr3_nt: TGTGCCAGCAGCTTCACAGGGTACAATGAGCAGTTCTTC

j_call: TRBJ2-2
d_call: TRBD2
v_call: TRBV29-1
cdr3_aa: CSVVGLAGLGTGELFF
cdr3_nt: TGCAGCGTTGTAGGACTAGCGGGGCTTGGCACCGGGGAGCTGTTTTTT

j_call: TRBJ1-2
d_call: TRBD1
v_call: TRBV6-1
cdr3_aa: CASSEEVDREIYGYTF
cdr3_nt: TGTGCCAGCAGTGAAGAAGTTGACAGGGAGATCTATGGCTACACCTTC

j_call: TRBJ2-7
d_call: TRBD1
v_call: TRBV14
cdr3_aa: CASSPRTGDSYEQYF
cdr3_nt: TGTGCCAGCAGCCCGAGGACAGGGGACTCCTACGAGCAGTACTTC

j_call: TRBJ2-7
d_call: .
v_call: TRBV4-1
cdr3_aa: CASRRLETGSYEQYF
cdr3_nt: TGCGCCAGCAGACGACTTGAGACAGGATCCTACGAGCAGTACTTC

j_call: TRBJ2-2
d_call: .
v_call: TRBV21-1
cdr3_aa: CASSKTDRLKNTGELFF
cdr3_nt: TGTGCCAGCAGCAAAACCGACAGATTAAAAAACACCGGGGAGCTGTTTTTT

j_call: TRBJ2-6
d_call: TRBD1
v_call: TRBV4-3
cdr3_aa: CASSQSRGTGYSGANVLTF
cdr3_nt: TGCGCCAGCAGCCAAAGCCGCGGGACAGGATACTCTGGGGCCAACGTCCTGACTTTC

j_call: TRBJ2-5
d_call: .
v_call: TRBV5-1
cdr3_aa: CASSFTGGMQETQYF
cdr3_nt: TGCGCCAGCAGCTTCACCGGCGGGATGCAAGAGACCCAGTACTTC

j_call: TRBJ1-4
d_call: .
v_call: TRBV5-8
cdr3_aa: CASSLARNEKLFF
cdr3_nt: TGTGCCAGCAGCTTGGCCAGAAATGAAAAACTGTTTTTT

j_call: TRBJ2-2
d_call: .
v_call: TRBV14
cdr3_aa: CASSQDSSGELFF
cdr3_nt: TGTGCCAGCAGCCAAGACTCTTCCGGGGAGCTGTTTTTT

j_call: TRBJ2-1
d_call: TRBD2
v_call: TRBV2
cdr3_aa: CASRETSANEQFF
cdr3_nt: TGTGCCAGCAGGGAGACTAGCGCCAATGAGCAGTTCTTC

j_call: TRBJ1-4
d_call: TRBD1
v_call: TRBV7-9
cdr3_aa: CASGSGGREKLFF
cdr3_nt: TGTGCCAGCGGGTCAGGGGGCAGGGAAAAACTGTTTTTT

j_call: TRBJ2-7
d_call: TRBD2
v_call: TRBV4-2
cdr3_aa: CASSANALTPSGSSYEQYF
cdr3_nt: TGTGCCAGCAGCGCGAATGCTTTAACCCCTAGCGGGAGCTCCTACGAGCAGTACTTC

j_call: TRBJ1-2
d_call: TRBD1
v_call: TRBV28
cdr3_aa: CASSLLRQGANGYTF
cdr3_nt: TGTGCCAGCAGTTTACTTCGACAGGGGGCGAATGGCTACACCTTC

j_call: TRBJ2-5
d_call: .
v_call: TRBV12-5
cdr3_aa: CASGLETPYQETQYF
cdr3_nt: TGTGCTAGTGGTTTGGAAACACCGTACCAAGAGACCCAGTACTTC

j_call: TRBJ2-3
d_call: TRBD2
v_call: TRBV7-9
cdr3_aa: CASSRRGLTTDTQYF
cdr3_nt: TGTGCCAGCAGCCGGCGGGGGTTGACCACAGATACGCAGTATTTT

j_call: TRBJ2-1
d_call: TRBD2
v_call: TRBV28
cdr3_aa: CASSGLAGVGNEQFF
cdr3_nt: TGTGCCAGCAGTGGGCTAGCGGGAGTTGGGAATGAGCAGTTCTTC

j_call: TRBJ2-7
d_call: TRBD2
v_call: TRBV29-1
cdr3_aa: CSVWGGSVYEQYF
cdr3_nt: TGCAGCGTCTGGGGCGGGAGTGTCTACGAGCAGTACTTC

j_call: TRBJ2-5
d_call: .
v_call: TRBV7-6
cdr3_aa: CAVESFETQYF
cdr3_nt: TGTGCGGTGGAGAGTTTCGAGACCCAGTACTTC

j_call: TRBJ2-7
d_call: .
v_call: TRBV4-3
cdr3_aa: CASSQDLGLALQYF
cdr3_nt: TGCGCCAGCAGCCAAGATCTTGGCCTAGCTCTTCAGTACTTC

j_call: TRBJ2-1
d_call: .
v_call: TRBV29-1
cdr3_aa: CSVEDLEAYSYNEQFF
cdr3_nt: TGCAGCGTTGAAGATCTCGAGGCCTACTCCTACAATGAGCAGTTCTTC

j_call: TRBJ2-1
d_call: TRBD1
v_call: TRBV9
cdr3_aa: CASSATGGVDEQFF
cdr3_nt: TGTGCCAGCAGCGCGACAGGGGGTGTGGATGAGCAGTTCTTC

j_call: TRBJ2-3
d_call: TRBD2
v_call: TRBV5-1
cdr3_aa: CASSIAGGLTDTQYF
cdr3_nt: TGCGCCAGCAGCATAGCGGGGGGCCTCACAGATACGCAGTATTTT

j_call: TRBJ2-2
d_call: .
v_call: TRBV7-2
cdr3_aa: CASSLNTGELFF
cdr3_nt: TGTGCCAGCAGCCTAAACACCGGGGAGCTGTTTTTT

j_call: TRBJ2-7
d_call: .
v_call: TRBV10-3
cdr3_aa: CAISEIGGPPYEQYF
cdr3_nt: TGTGCCATCAGTGAGATCGGGGGGCCTCCCTACGAGCAGTACTTC

j_call: TRBJ2-7
d_call: TRBD2
v_call: TRBV4-3
cdr3_aa: CASSPSPSGGADEQYF
cdr3_nt: TGCGCCAGCAGCCCCAGTCCCAGCGGGGGGGCTGACGAGCAGTACTTC

j_call: TRBJ2-4
d_call: .
v_call: TRBV10-2
cdr3_aa: CANSKEFGKNIQYF
cdr3_nt: TGCGCCAACAGTAAGGAGTTTGGCAAAAACATTCAGTACTTC

j_call: TRBJ2-7
d_call: TRBD1
v_call: TRBV15
cdr3_aa: CATSRTRDSVYEQYF
cdr3_nt: TGTGCCACCAGCAGGACCCGGGACAGCGTCTACGAGCAGTACTTC

j_call: TRBJ2-7
d_call: .
v_call: TRBV4-3
cdr3_aa: CASSQDFQTGSTEQYF
cdr3_nt: TGCGCCAGCAGCCAAGATTTCCAGACAGGATCCACGGAGCAGTACTTC

j_call: TRBJ1-1
d_call: .
v_call: TRBV11-2
cdr3_aa: CASSLQNRVTEAFF
cdr3_nt: TGTGCCAGCAGCTTACAGAACAGGGTAACTGAAGCTTTCTTT

j_call: TRBJ2-3
d_call: TRBD1
v_call: TRBV11-3
cdr3_aa: CASSLTGGSDTQYF
cdr3_nt: TGTGCCAGCAGCTTAACAGGGGGATCGGATACGCAGTATTTT

j_call: TRBJ1-5
d_call: .
v_call: TRBV6-6
cdr3_aa: CASSYSGADQPQHF
cdr3_nt: TGTGCCAGCAGTTACTCGGGGGCGGATCAGCCCCAGCATTTT

j_call: TRBJ1-6
d_call: .
v_call: TRBV7-2
cdr3_aa: CASSPGQFSPLHF
cdr3_nt: TGTGCCAGCAGCCCCGGACAGTTTTCACCCCTCCACTTT

j_call: TRBJ1-6
d_call: TRBD1
v_call: TRBV2
cdr3_aa: CASSLQGAAYNSPLHF
cdr3_nt: TGTGCCAGCAGTTTGCAGGGGGCTGCCTATAATTCACCCCTCCACTTT

j_call: TRBJ2-2
d_call: TRBD2
v_call: TRBV5-4
cdr3_aa: CASSLDLAGGHTGELFF
cdr3_nt: TGTGCCAGCAGCTTGGATCTAGCGGGGGGGCATACCGGGGAGCTGTTTTTT

j_call: TRBJ1-6
d_call: .
v_call: TRBV11-2
cdr3_aa: CASSLVQVTNSPLHF
cdr3_nt: TGTGCCAGCAGCTTAGTGCAGGTTACTAATTCACCCCTCCACTTT

j_call: TRBJ2-1
d_call: .
v_call: TRBV7-2
cdr3_aa: CASSTSWRQFF
cdr3_nt: TGTGCCAGCAGTACTAGCTGGAGGCAGTTCTTC

j_call: TRBJ2-3
d_call: TRBD2
v_call: TRBV27
cdr3_aa: CASSLSGPWREGTDTQYF
cdr3_nt: TGTGCCAGCAGTTTATCGGGGCCTTGGCGGGAGGGTACAGATACGCAGTATTTT

j_call: TRBJ2-5
d_call: TRBD2
v_call: TRBV5-1
cdr3_aa: CASSLADAGVKTQYF
cdr3_nt: TGCGCCAGCAGCTTGGCTGATGCGGGGGTGAAGACCCAGTACTTC

j_call: TRBJ1-5
d_call: .
v_call: TRBV19
cdr3_aa: CASSTKQGLYSNQPQHF
cdr3_nt: TGTGCCAGTAGTACGAAACAGGGCCTCTATAGCAATCAGCCCCAGCATTTT

j_call: TRBJ1-1
d_call: TRBD1
v_call: TRBV19
cdr3_aa: CASSPYRQGNTEAFF
cdr3_nt: TGTGCCAGTAGTCCATACCGACAGGGTAACACTGAAGCTTTCTTT

j_call: TRBJ1-5
d_call: .
v_call: TRBV19
cdr3_aa: CASSMGGPPLGWNRELDRNQPQHF
cdr3_nt: TGTGCCAGTAGTATGGGGGGGCCCCCTTTGGGGTGGAACAGGGAACTTGATCGCAATCAGCCCCAGCATTTT

j_call: TRBJ1-2
d_call: .
v_call: TRBV19
cdr3_aa: CASRVIATGGYTF
cdr3_nt: TGTGCCAGTAGGGTGATTGCGACGGGTGGCTACACCTTC

j_call: TRBJ1-1
d_call: .
v_call: TRBV18
cdr3_aa: CASSPRVPGGGTEAFF
cdr3_nt: TGTGCCAGCTCACCAAGGGTGCCGGGAGGAGGCACTGAAGCTTTCTTT

j_call: TRBJ1-5
d_call: TRBD1
v_call: TRBV7-2
cdr3_aa: CASSLTGMGNQPQHF
cdr3_nt: TGTGCCAGCAGCTTGACAGGGATGGGCAATCAGCCCCAGCATTTT